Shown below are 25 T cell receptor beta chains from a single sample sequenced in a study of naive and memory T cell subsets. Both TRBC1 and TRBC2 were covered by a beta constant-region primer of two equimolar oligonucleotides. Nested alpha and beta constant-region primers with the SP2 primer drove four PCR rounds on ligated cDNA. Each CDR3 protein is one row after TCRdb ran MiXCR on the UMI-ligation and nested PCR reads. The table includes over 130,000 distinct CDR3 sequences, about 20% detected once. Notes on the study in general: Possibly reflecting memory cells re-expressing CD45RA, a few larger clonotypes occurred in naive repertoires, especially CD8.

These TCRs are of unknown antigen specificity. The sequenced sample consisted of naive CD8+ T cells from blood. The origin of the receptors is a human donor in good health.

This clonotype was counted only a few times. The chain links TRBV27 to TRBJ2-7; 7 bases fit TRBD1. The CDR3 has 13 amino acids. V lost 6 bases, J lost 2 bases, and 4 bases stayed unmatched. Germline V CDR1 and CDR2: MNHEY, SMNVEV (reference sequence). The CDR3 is CASSIQGTYEQYF. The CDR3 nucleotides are TGTGCCAGCAGCATACAGGGGACCTACGAGCAGTACTTC.

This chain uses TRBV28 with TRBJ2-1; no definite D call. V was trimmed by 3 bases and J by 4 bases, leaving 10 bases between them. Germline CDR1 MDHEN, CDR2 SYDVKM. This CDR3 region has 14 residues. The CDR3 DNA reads TGTGCCAGCAGTTTTACCCCGGAATACAATGAGCAGTTCTTC. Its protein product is CASSFTPEYNEQFF.

CDR3 bases: TGTGCCACCAGTGAAAGAAGCTGGAATGAGCAGTTCTTC. This translates into CATSERSWNEQFF. This chain links TRBV24-1 with TRBJ2-1; D remains ambiguous. Trimming pared 4 bases from V and 7 bases from J, leaving 10 bases between. This CDR3 spans 13 amino acids. CDR1 and CDR2 (germline): KGHDR, SFDVKD.

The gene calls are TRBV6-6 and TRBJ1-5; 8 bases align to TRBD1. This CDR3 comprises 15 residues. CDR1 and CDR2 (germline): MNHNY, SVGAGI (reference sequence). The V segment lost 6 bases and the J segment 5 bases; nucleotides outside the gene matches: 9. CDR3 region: CASRPMDREHQPQHF. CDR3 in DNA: TGTGCCAGCAGACCTATGGACAGGGAGCATCAGCCCCAGCATTTT.

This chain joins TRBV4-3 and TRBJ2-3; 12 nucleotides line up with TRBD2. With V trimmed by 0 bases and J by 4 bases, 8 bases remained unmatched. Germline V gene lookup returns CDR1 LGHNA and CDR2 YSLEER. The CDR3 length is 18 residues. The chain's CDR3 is CASSQERRLAGEPDTQYF. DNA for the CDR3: TGCGCCAGCAGCCAAGAACGGAGACTAGCGGGAGAGCCAGATACGCAGTATTTT.

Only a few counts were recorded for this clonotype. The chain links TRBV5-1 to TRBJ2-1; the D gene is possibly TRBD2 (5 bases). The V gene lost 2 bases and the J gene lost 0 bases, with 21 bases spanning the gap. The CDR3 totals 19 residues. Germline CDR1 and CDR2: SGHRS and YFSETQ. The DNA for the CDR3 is TGCGCCAGCAGCTTCGAGGGATCCCTTATCCCCGACTCCTACAATGAGCAGTTCTTC. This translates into CASSFEGSLIPDSYNEQFF.

In nucleotides, the CDR3 is TGTGCCAGCAGCCAAGAGGCTTGGAGCGGTAATGAGCAGTTCTTC. It codes for CASSQEAWSGNEQFF. The rearrangement uses TRBV14 and TRBJ2-1, with D perhaps matching TRBD2 (5 bases). The CDR3 totals 15 residues. V was pared by 0 bases and J by 7 bases, with 13 bases between. CDR1 and CDR2 (germline): SGHDN, FVKESK.

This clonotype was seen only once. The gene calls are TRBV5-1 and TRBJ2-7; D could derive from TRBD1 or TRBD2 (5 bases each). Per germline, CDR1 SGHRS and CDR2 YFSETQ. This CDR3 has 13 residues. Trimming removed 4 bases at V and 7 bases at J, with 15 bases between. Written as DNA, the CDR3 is TGCGCCAGCAGCGGGATCCGGGACGCAGAGCAGTACTTC. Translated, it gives CASSGIRDAEQYF.

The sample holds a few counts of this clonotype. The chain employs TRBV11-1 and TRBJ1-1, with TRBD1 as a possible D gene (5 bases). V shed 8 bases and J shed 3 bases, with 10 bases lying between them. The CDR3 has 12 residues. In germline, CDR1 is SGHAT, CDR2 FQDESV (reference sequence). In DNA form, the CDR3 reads TGTGCCAGCGACGACAGTGACACTGAAGCTTTCTTT. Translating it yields CASDDSDTEAFF. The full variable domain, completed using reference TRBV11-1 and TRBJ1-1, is EAEVAQSPRYKITEKSQAVAFWCDPISGHATLYWYRQILGQGPELLVQFQDESVVDDSQLPKDRFSAERLKGVDSTLKIQPAELGDSAMYLCASDDSDTEAFFGQGTRLTVV.

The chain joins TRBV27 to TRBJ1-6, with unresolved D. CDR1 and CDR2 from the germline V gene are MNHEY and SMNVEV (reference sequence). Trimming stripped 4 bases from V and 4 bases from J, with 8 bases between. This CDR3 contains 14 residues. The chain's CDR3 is CASSYGGYNSPLHF. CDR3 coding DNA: TGTGCCAGCAGTTACGGAGGTTATAATTCACCCCTCCACTTT.

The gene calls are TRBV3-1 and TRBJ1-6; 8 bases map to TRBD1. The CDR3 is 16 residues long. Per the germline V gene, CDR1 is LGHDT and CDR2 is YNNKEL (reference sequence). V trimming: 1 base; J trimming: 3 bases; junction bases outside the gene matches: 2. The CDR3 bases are TGTGCCAGCAGCCAAGCGGGGACAGGCTATAATTCACCCCTCCACTTT. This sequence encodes CASSQAGTGYNSPLHF.

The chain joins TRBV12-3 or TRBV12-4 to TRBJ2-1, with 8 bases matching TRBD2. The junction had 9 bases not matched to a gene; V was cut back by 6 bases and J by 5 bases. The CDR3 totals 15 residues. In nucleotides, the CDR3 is TGTGCCAGCAGCAAGCCGGGACTAGGCGACAATGAGCAGTTCTTC. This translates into CASSKPGLGDNEQFF.

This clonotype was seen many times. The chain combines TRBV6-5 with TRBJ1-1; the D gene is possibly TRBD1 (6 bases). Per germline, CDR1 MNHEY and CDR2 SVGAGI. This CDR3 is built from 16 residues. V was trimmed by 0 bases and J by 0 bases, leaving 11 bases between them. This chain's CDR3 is CASSYSPTGMNTEAFF. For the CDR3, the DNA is TGTGCCAGCAGTTACTCTCCGACAGGCATGAACACTGAAGCTTTCTTT.

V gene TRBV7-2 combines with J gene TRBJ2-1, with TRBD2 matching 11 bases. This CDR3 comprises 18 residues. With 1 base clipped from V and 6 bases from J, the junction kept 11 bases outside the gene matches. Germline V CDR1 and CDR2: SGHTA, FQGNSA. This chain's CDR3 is CASSLVPGLAEAVNEQFF. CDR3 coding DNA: TGTGCCAGCAGCTTAGTCCCGGGACTAGCGGAAGCCGTCAATGAGCAGTTCTTC. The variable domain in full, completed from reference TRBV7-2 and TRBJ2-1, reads GAGVSQSPSNKVTEKGKDVELRCDPISGHTALYWYRQSLGQGLEFLIYFQGNSAPDKSGLPSDRFSAERTGGSVSTLTIQRTQQEDSAVYLCASSLVPGLAEAVNEQFFGPGTRLTVL.

The CDR3 DNA follows: TGTGCCAGCAGTGCAACAGGGGTCGATGAGCAGTTCTTC. Translation gives CASSATGVDEQFF. V gene TRBV27 combines with J gene TRBJ2-1, with 7 bases identical to TRBD1. Trimming at V came to 5 bases and at J to 8 bases, leaving 6 bases not matched to a gene. CDR1 MNHEY and CDR2 SMNVEV come from the germline V gene (reference sequence). There are 13 residues in the CDR3.

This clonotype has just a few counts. CDR3 DNA: TGTGCCAGCAGTTTGAGTCCGACCTCGCATGGCTACACCTTC. Protein sequence: CASSLSPTSHGYTF. This chain uses TRBV12-3 or TRBV12-4 with TRBJ1-2; D is uncertain. The CDR3 spans 14 residues. Trimming stripped 3 bases from V and 6 bases from J, with 14 bases between.

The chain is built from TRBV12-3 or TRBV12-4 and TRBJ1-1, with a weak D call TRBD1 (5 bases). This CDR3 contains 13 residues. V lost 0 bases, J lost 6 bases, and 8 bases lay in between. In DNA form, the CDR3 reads TGTGCCAGCAGTTTAGCGGGGGAGGCTGAAGCTTTCTTT. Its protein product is CASSLAGEAEAFF.

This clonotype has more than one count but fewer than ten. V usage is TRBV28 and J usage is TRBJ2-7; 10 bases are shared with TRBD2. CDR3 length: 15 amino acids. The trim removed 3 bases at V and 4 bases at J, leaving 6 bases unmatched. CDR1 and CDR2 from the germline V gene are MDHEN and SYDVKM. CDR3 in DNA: TGTGCCAGCAGTTTCCTAGCGGGAGCTCTTTACGAGCAGTACTTC. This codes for CASSFLAGALYEQYF.

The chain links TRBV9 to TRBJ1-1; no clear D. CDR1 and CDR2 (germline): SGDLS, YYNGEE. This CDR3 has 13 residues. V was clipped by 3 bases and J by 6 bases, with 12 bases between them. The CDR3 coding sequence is TGTGCCAGCAGCGGTAGAGAGGGCCCTGAAGCTTTCTTT. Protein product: CASSGREGPEAFF.

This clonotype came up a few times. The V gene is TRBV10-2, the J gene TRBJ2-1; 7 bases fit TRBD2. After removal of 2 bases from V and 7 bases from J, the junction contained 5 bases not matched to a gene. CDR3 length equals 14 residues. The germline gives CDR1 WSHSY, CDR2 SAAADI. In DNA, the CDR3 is TGCGCCAGCAGTGAGGGGAGGGCGGGGAATGAGCAGTTCTTC. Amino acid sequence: CASSEGRAGNEQFF.

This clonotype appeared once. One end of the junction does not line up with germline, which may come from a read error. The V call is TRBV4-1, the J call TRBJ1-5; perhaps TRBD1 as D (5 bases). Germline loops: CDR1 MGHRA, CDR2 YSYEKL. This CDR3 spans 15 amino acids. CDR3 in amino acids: CASSQETGSNQSQHF. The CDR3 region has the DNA TGCGCCAGCAGCCAAGAAACAGGTAGCAATCAGTCCCAGCATTTT.

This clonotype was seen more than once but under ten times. DNA of the CDR3: TGTGCCACCAGTTCCGGGCGCACCGGGGAGCTGTTTTTT. Protein sequence: CATSSGRTGELFF. V usage is TRBV24-1 and J usage is TRBJ2-2; D gene unclear. Trimming shortened V by 6 bases and J by 4 bases, and 8 bases separated the two germline ends. Germline V gene sequence: CDR1 KGHDR, CDR2 SFDVKD. CDR3 length equals 13 residues.

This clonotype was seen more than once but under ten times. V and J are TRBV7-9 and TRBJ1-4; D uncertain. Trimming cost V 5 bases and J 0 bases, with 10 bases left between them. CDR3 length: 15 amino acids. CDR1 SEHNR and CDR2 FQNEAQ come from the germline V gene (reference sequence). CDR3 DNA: TGTGCCAGCAGCCCATGGGCAGCAACTAATGAAAAACTGTTTTTT. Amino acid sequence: CASSPWAATNEKLFF.

The CDR3 loop reads CASSYTWTSGIGDTQYF. CDR3 bases: TGTGCCAGCAGTTACACATGGACTAGCGGGATAGGTGATACGCAGTATTTT. This rearrangement joins TRBV6-2 or TRBV6-3 to TRBJ2-3, with 12 bases matching TRBD2. Germline V gives CDR1 MNHEY, CDR2 SVGEGT. This CDR3 comprises 17 residues. After removal of 2 bases from V and 6 bases from J, the junction contained 9 bases not matched to a gene.

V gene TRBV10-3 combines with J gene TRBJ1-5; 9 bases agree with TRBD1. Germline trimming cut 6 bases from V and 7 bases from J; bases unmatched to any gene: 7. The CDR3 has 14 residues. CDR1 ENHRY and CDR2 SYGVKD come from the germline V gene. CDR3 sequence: CAISPGQGLQPQHF. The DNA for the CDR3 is TGTGCCATCAGCCCGGGACAGGGCCTGCAGCCCCAGCATTTT.